This T cell receptor (beta chain) was retrieved from a study of T-cell reconstitution after alpha-beta-depleted transplantation in children. Library preparation (for TCRbeta) was performed with unique molecular identifiers. A single record per CDR3 protein comes from TCRdb applying MiXCR to the PCR reads. The sample lists about 360,000 distinct CDR3 sequences; 10% to 15% were seen once. The length of the CDR3 is 15 residues. V lost 0 bases and J lost 2, with 9 bases in between. CDR1 and CDR2 (germline): SGHDT, YYEEEE. The genes are TRBV5-6 and TRBJ1-5; D unclear. The source material was PBMCs, sampled from the stem cell graft. The sequence was obtained from a human donor who donated a stem cell graft to a child with Fanconi anemia. CDR3 nucleotides: TGTGCCAGCAGCTTGGGTGCGGACGGCAATCAGCCCCAGCATTTT. It yields the protein CASSLGADGNQPQHF.